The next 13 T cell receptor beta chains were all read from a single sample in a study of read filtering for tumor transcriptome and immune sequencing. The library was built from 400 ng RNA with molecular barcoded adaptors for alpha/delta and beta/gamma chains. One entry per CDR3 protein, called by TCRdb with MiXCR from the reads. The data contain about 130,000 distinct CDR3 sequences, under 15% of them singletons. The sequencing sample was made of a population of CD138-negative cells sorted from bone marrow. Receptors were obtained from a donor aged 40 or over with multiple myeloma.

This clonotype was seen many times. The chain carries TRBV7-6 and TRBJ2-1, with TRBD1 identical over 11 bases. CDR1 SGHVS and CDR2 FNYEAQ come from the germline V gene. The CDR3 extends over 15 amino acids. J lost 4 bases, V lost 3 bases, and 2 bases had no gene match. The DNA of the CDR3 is TGTGCCAGCAGCTTCGGGACAGGGGGGTACAATGAGCAGTTCTTC. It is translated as CASSFGTGGYNEQFF.

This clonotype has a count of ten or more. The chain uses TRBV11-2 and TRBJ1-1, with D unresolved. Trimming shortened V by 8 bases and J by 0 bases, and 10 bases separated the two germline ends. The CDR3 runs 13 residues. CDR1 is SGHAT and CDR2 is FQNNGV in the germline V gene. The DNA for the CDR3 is TGTGCCAGCGGGTTGCAAATGAACACTGAAGCTTTCTTT. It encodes CASGLQMNTEAFF.

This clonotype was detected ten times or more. CDR3 region: CASSRGQGISNEKLFF. The CDR3 bases are TGTGCCAGCAGCAGGGGACAGGGGATCTCTAATGAAAAACTGTTTTTT. The chain employs TRBV7-9 and TRBJ1-4; 10 bases agree with TRBD1. CDR3 length: 16 residues. CDR1 and CDR2 (germline): SEHNR, FQNEAQ (reference sequence). Trimming took 5 bases from V and 3 from J; bases not matched to a gene: 6.

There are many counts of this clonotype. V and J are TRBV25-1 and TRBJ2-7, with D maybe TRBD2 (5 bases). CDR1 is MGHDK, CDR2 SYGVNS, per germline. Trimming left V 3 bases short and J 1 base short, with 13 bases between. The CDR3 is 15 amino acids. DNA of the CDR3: TGTGCCAGCAGTGATCCCGGACGCGGGTCCTACGAGCAGTACTTC. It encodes CASSDPGRGSYEQYF.

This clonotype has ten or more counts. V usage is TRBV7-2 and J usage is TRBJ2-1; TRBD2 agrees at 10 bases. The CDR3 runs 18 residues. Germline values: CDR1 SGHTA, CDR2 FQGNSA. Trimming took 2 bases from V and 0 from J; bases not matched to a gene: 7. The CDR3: CASSLSAGGLSSYNEQFF. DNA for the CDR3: TGTGCCAGCAGCTTATCAGCGGGGGGGTTGAGCTCCTACAATGAGCAGTTCTTC.

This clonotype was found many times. In DNA, the CDR3 is TGCAGCGTTATGAGCCGACAGGGTTTTGGGCAGTTCTTC. Amino acids: CSVMSRQGFGQFF. The chain uses TRBV29-1 and TRBJ2-1, with 7 bases that match TRBD1. There are 13 residues in the CDR3. Germline loops: CDR1 SQVTM, CDR2 ANQGSEA. The V and J ends lost 5 bases and 12 bases, in that order; junction bases with no gene match: 13.

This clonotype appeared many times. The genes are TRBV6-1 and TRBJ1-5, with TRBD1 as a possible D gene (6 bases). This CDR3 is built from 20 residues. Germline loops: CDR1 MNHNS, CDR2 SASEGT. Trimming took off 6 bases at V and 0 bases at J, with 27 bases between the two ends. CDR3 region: CASSAPVLIRDTGSNQPQHF. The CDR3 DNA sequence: TGTGCCAGCAGCGCACCCGTACTTATCCGGGACACCGGTAGCAATCAGCCCCAGCATTTT.

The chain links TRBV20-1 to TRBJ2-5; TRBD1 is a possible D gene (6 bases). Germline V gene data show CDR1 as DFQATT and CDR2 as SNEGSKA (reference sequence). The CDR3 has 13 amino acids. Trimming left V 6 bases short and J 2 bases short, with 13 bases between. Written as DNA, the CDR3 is TGCAGTGCGGGTATGACAGGTCAAGAGACCCAGTACTTC. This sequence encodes CSAGMTGQETQYF.

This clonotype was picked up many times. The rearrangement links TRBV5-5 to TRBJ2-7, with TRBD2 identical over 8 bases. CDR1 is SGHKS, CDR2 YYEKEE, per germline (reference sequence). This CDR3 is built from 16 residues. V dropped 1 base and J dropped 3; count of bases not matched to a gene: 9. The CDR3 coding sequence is TGTGCCAGCAGCTTGTTTCCCCGGACTAGCTTCTACGAGCAGTACTTC. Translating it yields CASSLFPRTSFYEQYF.

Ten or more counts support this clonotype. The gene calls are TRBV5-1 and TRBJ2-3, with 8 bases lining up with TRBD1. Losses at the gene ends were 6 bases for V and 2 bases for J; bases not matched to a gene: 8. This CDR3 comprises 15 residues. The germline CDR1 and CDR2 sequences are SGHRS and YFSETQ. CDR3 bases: TGCGCCAGCAAAGGACAGGGTATACCCACAGATACGCAGTATTTT. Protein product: CASKGQGIPTDTQYF.

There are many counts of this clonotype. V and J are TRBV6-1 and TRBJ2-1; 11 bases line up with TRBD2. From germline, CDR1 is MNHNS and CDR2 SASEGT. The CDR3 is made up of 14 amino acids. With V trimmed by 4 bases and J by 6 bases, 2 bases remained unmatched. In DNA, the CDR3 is TGTGCCAGCAGTGGGGGACTAGCGGCCAATGAGCAGTTCTTC. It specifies CASSGGLAANEQFF.

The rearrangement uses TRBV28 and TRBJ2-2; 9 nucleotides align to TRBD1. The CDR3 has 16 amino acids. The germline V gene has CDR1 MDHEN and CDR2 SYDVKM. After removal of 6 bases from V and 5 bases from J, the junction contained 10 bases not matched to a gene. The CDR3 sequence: CASSPQGQGGTGELFF. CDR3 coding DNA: TGTGCCAGCAGCCCCCAGGGACAGGGTGGAACCGGGGAGCTGTTTTTT.

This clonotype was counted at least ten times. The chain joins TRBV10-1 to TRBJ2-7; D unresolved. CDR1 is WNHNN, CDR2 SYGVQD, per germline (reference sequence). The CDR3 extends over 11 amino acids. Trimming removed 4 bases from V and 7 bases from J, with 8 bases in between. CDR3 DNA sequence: TGCGCCAGCAGTGGTGCCTCAGAGCAGTACTTC. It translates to CASSGASEQYF.